The next 27 T cell receptor beta chains were all read from a single sample in a study of cytotoxic CD8 clonotypes in ibrutinib-treated CLL (dated by TCRdb to the early 2020s). The method behind the library was the immunoSEQ multiplex PCR assay. Not all clones reach the TCRdb copy of this immuneACCESS table, which keeps in-frame sequences only. Checked studies attribute under half of the gap to unresolved V genes and leave the rest unexplained. The sample table shows about 140,000 clones, and about 75% are seen once. Just over 5% of the sample rests with the top ten. The time point label here, explained by the study, means: 24 months on ibrutinib. The source was PBMCs, collected after 24 months of ibrutinib treatment. The receptors originated from a human donor with chronic lymphocytic leukemia.

The count of this clone is one. This chain joins TRBV7-9 and TRBJ2-3, with D uncertain. Trimming removed 0 bases from V and 5 bases from J, with 15 bases in between. The CDR3 loop spans 16 amino acids. Per the germline V gene, CDR1 is SEHNR and CDR2 is FQNEAQ (reference sequence). The CDR3 nucleotides read TGTGCCAGCAGCTTAGCTGTACAGCCCCGGAGAGATACGCAGTATTTT. The encoded protein is CASSLAVQPRRDTQYF.

This clone was seen just once. The J gene is TRBJ2-3, the V gene TRBV29-1; possibly TRBD1 for D (5 bases). Trimming removed 1 base at V and 2 bases at J, with 13 bases between. CDR1 is SQVTM, CDR2 ANQGSEA, per germline. The CDR3 totals 15 residues. The CDR3 is CSVEGQGWDTDTQYF. The CDR3 DNA is TGCAGCGTTGAAGGCCAGGGCTGGGACACAGATACGCAGTATTTT.

DNA of the CDR3: TGTGCCAGCAGCCTTAGGGGCTCGACGGGTGGCTACACCTTC. The encoded protein is CASSLRGSTGGYTF. The chain joins TRBV9 to TRBJ1-2; weak D call: TRBD1 (5 bases). V gave up 4 bases and J gave up 7 bases, with 17 bases separating them. The CDR3 contains 14 residues. Looked up from germline, CDR1 is SGDLS and CDR2 is YYNGEE.

This chain connects TRBV19 to TRBJ1-5; D is ambiguous. The CDR3 consists of 15 residues. V lost 2 bases and J lost 1, with 9 bases in between. CDR1 and CDR2 from the germline V gene are LNHDA and SQIVND (reference sequence). In DNA form, the CDR3 reads TGTGCCAGTAGTATACGTCCGGGGAGCAATCAGCCCCAGCATTTT. Translation: CASSIRPGSNQPQHF.

J is TRBJ2-7 and V is TRBV5-6; TRBD2 is a possible D gene (6 bases). Germline V gene sequence: CDR1 SGHDT, CDR2 YYEEEE. This CDR3 has 14 amino acids. V lost 0 bases, J lost 6 bases, and 13 bases lay in between. The CDR3 reads CASSLAGGTGEQYF. CDR3 DNA sequence: TGTGCCAGCAGCTTGGCCGGGGGAACCGGCGAGCAGTACTTC.

This chain connects TRBV6-1 to TRBJ2-7; D gene unclear. The CDR3 has 13 amino acids. Germline values: CDR1 MNHNS, CDR2 SASEGT. V was cut by 6 bases and J by 2 bases, with 11 bases left in between. The DNA of the CDR3 is TGTGCCAGCAGGACCGGACCCACCTACGAGCAGTACTTC. Encoded protein: CASRTGPTYEQYF.

This sequence joins TRBV5-4 and TRBJ1-6, with 10 bases identical to TRBD1. The J segment lost 10 bases and the V segment lost 7 bases, leaving 8 bases of the junction unmatched. CDR1 is SGHNT, CDR2 YYREEE, per germline (reference sequence). There are 14 residues in the CDR3. CDR3 sequence reads: CASHPGTGVSPLHF. CDR3 coding DNA: TGTGCCAGCCACCCCGGGACAGGGGTGTCACCCCTCCACTTT.

This rearrangement joins TRBV28 to TRBJ1-2; 7 nucleotides align to TRBD1. The CDR3 contains 16 residues. Germline CDR1 MDHEN, CDR2 SYDVKM. Trimming took 7 bases from V and 7 from J; bases not matched to a gene: 18. CDR3 DNA sequence: TGTGCCAGCATCCCCCCCCGGGGCAGGGGGGGGAGTGGCTACACCTTC. Translating it yields CASIPPRGRGGSGYTF.

This clone has just one count. V is TRBV29-1 and J is TRBJ2-6, with 8 bases identical to TRBD1. The CDR3 extends over 15 amino acids. CDR1 is SQVTM, CDR2 ANQGSEA, per germline. V shed 4 bases and J 2 bases; nucleotides not matched to a gene: 4. CDR3 sequence: CSVAGDRTGANVLTF. Here the CDR3 DNA reads TGCAGCGTTGCAGGGGACAGGACTGGGGCCAACGTCCTGACTTTC.

The chain employs TRBV28 and TRBJ2-6; no firm D call. V gave up 4 bases and J gave up 0 bases, with 7 bases separating them. This CDR3 has 15 residues. The V gene's germline CDR1 is MDHEN and CDR2 SYDVKM. Written as DNA, the CDR3 is TGTGCCAGCAGTTCGCCCGCCTCTGGGGCCAACGTCCTGACTTTC. Protein: CASSSPASGANVLTF.

The chain couples TRBV5-1 to TRBJ2-1; no clear D. The length of the CDR3 is 14 residues. V lost 0 bases and J lost 12, with 16 bases in between. Germline loops: CDR1 SGHRS, CDR2 YFSETQ. The DNA for the CDR3 is TGCGCCAGCAGCTTGGCCCCCCAGCCGGGTGGGCAGTTCTTC. Translated, it gives CASSLAPQPGGQFF.

This clone was seen once. V and J are TRBV7-6 and TRBJ2-2, with 8 positions matching TRBD2. CDR3 size: 17 residues. Germline-derived CDR1 and CDR2 are SGHVS and FNYEAQ. The J segment lost 0 bases and the V segment lost 1 base, leaving 4 bases of the junction unmatched. CDR3 protein: CASSLGLAGPNTGELFF. CDR3 in DNA: TGTGCCAGCAGCTTAGGGCTAGCGGGCCCGAACACCGGGGAGCTGTTTTTT. The whole variable domain, filled in from reference TRBV7-6 and TRBJ2-2, reads GAGVSQSPRYKVTKRGQDVALRCDPISGHVSLYWYRQALGQGPEFLTYFNYEAQQDKSGLPNDRFSAERPEGSISTLTIQRTEQRDSAMYRCASSLGLAGPNTGELFFGEGSRLTVL.

The chain recombines TRBV7-2 with TRBJ2-2, with 9 bases matching TRBD2. CDR1 is SGHTA, CDR2 FQGNSA, per germline. The junction had 1 base not matched to a gene; V was cut back by 4 bases and J by 7 bases. This CDR3 contains 13 residues. The CDR3 loop is CASSSLAGGELFF. The CDR3 coding sequence is TGTGCCAGCAGCTCACTAGCGGGCGGGGAGCTGTTTTTT.

The gene calls are TRBV18 and TRBJ2-2; 7 bases are a match to TRBD2. The ends lost 2 bases at V and 8 bases at J; junction bases unmatched: 11. Germline assignment: CDR1 KGHSH and CDR2 LQKENI. The CDR3 runs 16 residues. DNA of the CDR3: TGTGCCAGCTCACCAGGGGCCGGCGGGAGTGCTGGGGAGCTGTTTTTT. This encodes CASSPGAGGSAGELFF.

The gene calls are TRBV29-1 and TRBJ1-1, with no clear D. The V gene lost 4 bases and the J gene lost 6 bases, with 9 bases spanning the gap. From germline, CDR1 is SQVTM and CDR2 ANQGSEA. CDR3 length: 11 amino acids. CDR3 nucleotides: TGCAGCGTTGTACTGTCTGCTGAAGCTTTCTTT. Encoded protein: CSVVLSAEAFF.

V and J are TRBV10-3 and TRBJ2-6, with 9 nucleotides matching TRBD1. Germline V gives CDR1 ENHRY, CDR2 SYGVKD. V was clipped by 4 bases and J by 0 bases; unmatched bases: 7. The CDR3 is 18 amino acids. CDR3 sequence (DNA): TGTGCCATCAGTGTATCCGGGACAGGGAGCTCTGGGGCCAACGTCCTGACTTTC. Protein: CAISVSGTGSSGANVLTF.

The rearrangement links TRBV30 to TRBJ2-7, with D possibly being TRBD1 (6 bases). V dropped 1 base and J dropped 0 bases, with 13 bases sitting between them. CDR1 is GTSNPN and CDR2 is SVGIG in the germline V gene (reference sequence). The CDR3 is made up of 15 amino acids. CDR3 protein: CAWSGAGVVSYEQYF. DNA for the CDR3: TGTGCCTGGAGTGGGGCAGGGGTAGTCTCCTACGAGCAGTACTTC. Complete variable domain (other parts from reference TRBV30 and TRBJ2-7): SQTIHQWPATLVQPVGSPLSLECTVEGTSNPNLYWYRQAAGRGLQLLFYSVGIGQISSEVPQNLSASRPQDRQFILSSKKLLLSDSGFYLCAWSGAGVVSYEQYFGPGTRLTVT.

The rearrangement joins TRBV7-2 to TRBJ2-2; 9 bases are shared with TRBD2. The V gene's germline CDR1 is SGHTA and CDR2 FQGNSA. V gave up 1 base and J gave up 4 bases; unmatched junction bases: 7. This CDR3 is 17 amino acids long. CDR3 residues: CASSLVGSGGLTGELFF. The CDR3 region has the DNA TGTGCCAGCAGCTTAGTCGGTAGCGGGGGACTCACCGGGGAGCTGTTTTTT.

The chain has TRBV25-1 and TRBJ2-7; TRBD1 might be the D (5 bases). The CDR3 spans 13 residues. CDR1 and CDR2 from the germline V gene are MGHDK and SYGVNS. Trimming removed 9 bases from V and 0 bases from J, with 12 bases in between. Here the CDR3 DNA reads TGTGCCAGTTCAGGGTCGCCCTCCTACGAGCAGTACTTC. Encoded protein: CASSGSPSYEQYF.

The chain has TRBV28 and TRBJ2-2; 7 nucleotides line up with TRBD2. The germline V gene has CDR1 MDHEN and CDR2 SYDVKM. The CDR3 totals 12 residues. With 6 bases clipped from V and 9 bases from J, the junction kept 4 bases outside the gene matches. CDR3 protein: CASRVTSRELFF. DNA for the CDR3: TGTGCCAGCAGGGTGACTAGCCGGGAGCTGTTTTTT.

The rearrangement links TRBV27 to TRBJ2-7; maybe TRBD2 (6 bases). The germline gives CDR1 MNHEY, CDR2 SMNVEV (reference sequence). Trimming left V 3 bases short and J 2 bases short, with 14 bases between. The CDR3 has 15 residues. Here the CDR3 reads CASSLAGEDPYEQYF. CDR3 bases: TGTGCCAGCAGTTTGGCTGGGGAGGATCCCTACGAGCAGTACTTC.

V is TRBV28 and J is TRBJ1-4; TRBD1 aligns across 8 bases. The CDR3 totals 16 residues. Trimming removed 2 bases from V and 7 bases from J; junction bases left unmatched: 9. CDR1 is MDHEN and CDR2 is SYDVKM in the germline V gene. CDR3 protein: CASSLAPGQGGEKLFF. CDR3 sequence (DNA): TGTGCCAGCAGTTTAGCCCCTGGACAGGGCGGTGAAAAACTGTTTTTT.

The chain links TRBV19 to TRBJ2-5, with a weak D call TRBD1 (6 bases). V lost 5 bases to trimming and J lost 1 base, with 11 bases between them. This CDR3 has 14 amino acids. Germline V gives CDR1 LNHDA, CDR2 SQIVND (reference sequence). CDR3 nucleotide sequence: TGTGCCAGTAGTCCCGGACAGTCCCAAGAGACCCAGTACTTC. This sequence encodes CASSPGQSQETQYF.

The chain recombines TRBV18 with TRBJ1-1; no definite D call. The germline V gene encodes CDR1 KGHSH and CDR2 LQKENI. Trimming shortened V by 3 bases and J by 3 bases, and 14 bases separated the two germline ends. The CDR3 runs to 15 residues. The CDR3 region is CASSPPGDGYTEAFF. The CDR3 DNA follows: TGTGCCAGCTCACCTCCGGGCGACGGATACACTGAAGCTTTCTTT.

This clone was detected only a few times. The rearrangement links TRBV12-5 to TRBJ1-2; a weak D match, TRBD1 (5 bases). CDR1 and CDR2 (germline): LGHNT, FRNRAP. V was trimmed by 0 bases and J by 10 bases, leaving 12 bases between them. The CDR3 has 13 amino acids. The CDR3 sequence is CASGLVLGGAYTF. DNA for the CDR3: TGTGCTAGTGGTTTGGTACTGGGGGGAGCCTACACCTTC.

CDR3 sequence reads: CATQDWSTDTQYF. The CDR3 DNA follows: TGTGCCACCCAGGACTGGAGCACAGATACGCAGTATTTT. The chain carries TRBV6-6 and TRBJ2-3, with TRBD2 as a possible D gene (5 bases). The CDR3 totals 13 residues. The germline V gene encodes CDR1 MNHNY and CDR2 SVGAGI (reference sequence). Trimming pared 10 bases from V and 0 bases from J, leaving 11 bases between.

This chain uses TRBV7-6 with TRBJ1-1; possible D gene TRBD1, 6 bases. This CDR3 is built from 15 residues. V dropped 2 bases and J dropped 0 bases, with 10 bases sitting between them. Germline assignment: CDR1 SGHVS and CDR2 FNYEAQ. Here the CDR3 DNA reads TGTGCCAGCAGCTTACTTGGGACAATGAACACTGAAGCTTTCTTT. This encodes CASSLLGTMNTEAFF.